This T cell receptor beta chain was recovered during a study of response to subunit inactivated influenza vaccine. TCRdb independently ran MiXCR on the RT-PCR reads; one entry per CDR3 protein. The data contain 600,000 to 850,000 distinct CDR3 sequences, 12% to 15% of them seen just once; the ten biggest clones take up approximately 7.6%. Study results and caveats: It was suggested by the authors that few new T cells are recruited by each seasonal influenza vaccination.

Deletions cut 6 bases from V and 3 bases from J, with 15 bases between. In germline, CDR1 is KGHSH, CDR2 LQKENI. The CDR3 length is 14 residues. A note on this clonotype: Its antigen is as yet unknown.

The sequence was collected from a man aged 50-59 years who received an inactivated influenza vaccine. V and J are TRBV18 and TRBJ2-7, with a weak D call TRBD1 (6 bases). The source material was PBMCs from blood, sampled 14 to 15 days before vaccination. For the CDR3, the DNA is TGTGCCAGCTCCCTGTCCGGACAGAGCTACGAGCAGTACTTC. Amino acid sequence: CASSLSGQSYEQYF.